Presented here are 21 T cell receptor beta chains from one specimen sequenced in a study of blood T cell repertoires in COVID-19. Clones were read by immunoSEQ multiplex PCR, and TCRdb kept only the in-frame ones, dropping some. The data hold roughly 120,000 clones, with roughly 74% observed a single time. Sequenced input: peripheral blood. Receptor source: a man of 80 years or more with COVID-19, enrolled during active disease.

The chain links TRBV28 to TRBJ1-1, with a weak D call TRBD1 (6 bases). CDR1 MDHEN and CDR2 SYDVKM come from the germline V gene. Trimming stripped 5 bases from V and 0 bases from J, with 16 bases between. CDR3 length: 16 residues. The CDR3 here is CASSGDIETLNTEAFF. The CDR3 region has the DNA TGTGCCAGCAGTGGGGACATCGAAACCCTGAACACTGAAGCTTTCTTT.

The chain links TRBV29-1 to TRBJ2-3, with D perhaps matching TRBD2 (6 bases). Per the germline V gene, CDR1 is SQVTM and CDR2 is ANQGSEA. This CDR3 region has 16 residues. Trimming cost V 8 bases and J 0 bases, with 21 bases left between them. This CDR3 is CSYRGMAGLSTDTQYF. The CDR3 bases are TGCAGCTATCGCGGCATGGCGGGATTGAGCACAGATACGCAGTATTTT.

V usage is TRBV28 and J usage is TRBJ1-5; no clear D. The CDR3 covers 14 residues. Trimming left V 8 bases short and J 3 bases short, with 14 bases between. Germline V gene lookup returns CDR1 MDHEN and CDR2 SYDVKM. As DNA, the CDR3 is TGTGCCAGCGTTTTCGCGGGAAACAATCAGCCCCAGCATTTT. Amino acid sequence: CASVFAGNNQPQHF.

This chain links TRBV19 with TRBJ2-1, with 8 bases fitting TRBD1. CDR1 and CDR2 from the germline V gene are LNHDA and SQIVND (reference sequence). V was pared by 6 bases and J by 2 bases, with 3 bases of the junction left unmatched. The CDR3 totals 14 residues. As DNA, the CDR3 is TGTGCCAGTAGCCAACAGGGGGCCTACAATGAGCAGTTCTTC. This encodes CASSQQGAYNEQFF.

V and J are TRBV10-3 and TRBJ1-2; D may be TRBD1 (5 bases). Trimming cost V 7 bases and J 4 bases, with 16 bases left between them. The CDR3 has 14 amino acids. CDR1 ENHRY and CDR2 SYGVKD come from the germline V gene. The CDR3 region is CAIKGQGVGYGYTF. In DNA, the CDR3 is TGTGCCATCAAGGGTCAGGGTGTCGGCTATGGCTACACCTTC.

The chain combines TRBV12-2 with TRBJ2-3; TRBD2, the table's D call, lacks a check against the DNA. TRBV12-2 is a recognized pseudogene. The CDR3 is 19 amino acids. CDR3 sequence: CASRPQGRGSGVHTDTQYF. CDR3 bases: TGTGCAAGTCGCCCCCAGGGCCGGGGTAGCGGGGTACACACAGATACGCAGTATTTT.

This clone has a handful of counts. The V call is TRBV6-6, the J call TRBJ2-3, with TRBD2 identical over 10 bases. CDR3 length: 16 residues. The V gene end was trimmed by 8 bases and the J gene end by 1 base; junction bases not matched to a gene: 9. CDR1 is MNHNY and CDR2 is SVGAGI in the germline V gene (reference sequence). CDR3 loop: CASLLGLAGGTDTQYF. The DNA of the CDR3 is TGTGCCAGCCTCTTGGGGCTAGCGGGGGGCACAGATACGCAGTATTTT.

V usage is TRBV19 and J usage is TRBJ2-2; 15 bases align to TRBD2. CDR1 LNHDA and CDR2 SQIVND come from the germline V gene (reference sequence). The V and J ends lost 6 bases and 2 bases, in that order; junction bases with no gene match: 10. The CDR3 covers 19 residues. The CDR3 DNA follows: TGTGCCAGTAGGCGGACTAGCGGGAGGGCCACTAGAAACACCGGGGAGCTGTTTTTT. It is translated as CASRRTSGRATRNTGELFF.

The genes are TRBV3-1 (or the pseudogene TRBV3-2) and TRBJ2-7, with 9 bases matching TRBD2. The CDR3 runs to 17 residues. V was clipped by 4 bases and J by 6 bases; unmatched bases: 16. Germline values: CDR1 LGHDT, CDR2 YNNKEL (reference sequence). The CDR3: CASSPPLVAGVFPEQYF. DNA of the CDR3: TGTGCCAGCAGCCCCCCTTTAGTAGCGGGAGTTTTCCCCGAGCAGTACTTC.

This clone was seen more than once but under ten times. The rearrangement uses TRBV21-1 and TRBJ2-7; the DNA was not used to check the table's D call, TRBD2. TRBV21-1 is shown as a pseudogene. CDR3 length: 19 residues. The CDR3 loop is CASSNPTSGTLGGSYEQYF. The CDR3 bases are TGTGCCAGCAGCAACCCCACTAGCGGGACTTTGGGGGGCTCCTACGAGCAGTACTTC.

J is TRBJ2-5 and V is TRBV3-1 (or the pseudogene TRBV3-2); a possible D gene is TRBD1 (6 bases). The germline CDR1 and CDR2 sequences are LGHDT and YNNKEL (reference sequence). The ends were cut back, 5 bases at V and 3 bases at J, with 7 bases in the middle. CDR3 size: 12 residues. The CDR3 nucleotides are TGTGCCAGCAGCTGGACAGAAGAGACCCAGTACTTC. Translating it yields CASSWTEETQYF.

The V and J genes are TRBV28 and TRBJ1-2; no firm D call. CDR1 MDHEN and CDR2 SYDVKM come from the germline V gene. With 5 bases removed from V and 0 bases from J, the gap between germline ends came to 10 bases. CDR3 length equals 14 residues. CDR3 nucleotide sequence: TGTGCCAGCAGTCTCTCGACAACTAACTATGGCTACACCTTC. Its translation: CASSLSTTNYGYTF.

This rearrangement joins TRBV27 to TRBJ2-1; 11 bases align to TRBD2. With V trimmed by 3 bases and J by 9 bases, 7 bases remained unmatched. The germline V gene has CDR1 MNHEY and CDR2 SMNVEV (reference sequence). The CDR3 has 15 amino acids. The CDR3 reads CASSLPTSGKGEQFF. The DNA of the CDR3 is TGTGCCAGCAGTTTGCCGACTAGCGGGAAGGGTGAGCAGTTCTTC.

V gene TRBV5-1 combines with J gene TRBJ1-5; maybe TRBD1 (6 bases). Between the trimmed V and J ends, which lost 4 bases and 5 bases, there was a span of 13 bases. The CDR3 loop spans 14 amino acids. CDR1 and CDR2 from the germline V gene are SGHRS and YFSETQ. The CDR3 region is CASSPGQTDQPQHF. CDR3 coding DNA: TGCGCCAGCAGCCCCGGACAGACGGATCAGCCCCAGCATTTT.

The V and J genes are TRBV6-5 and TRBJ1-6; D not resolved. This CDR3 has 15 amino acids. Germline lookup yields CDR1 MNHEY and CDR2 SVGAGI. Trimming cost V 2 bases and J 5 bases, with 10 bases left between them. CDR3 in DNA: TGTGCCAGCAGTTACCGGGTCGAGAATAATTCACCCCTCCACTTT. This sequence encodes CASSYRVENNSPLHF.

V gene TRBV25-1 combines with J gene TRBJ1-6; tentatively, D is TRBD1 (6 bases). CDR1 and CDR2 from the germline V gene are MGHDK and SYGVNS. The CDR3 spans 13 residues. V was cut by 4 bases and J by 5 bases, with 6 bases left in between. The chain's CDR3 is CASSGQDNSPLHF. The CDR3 coding sequence is TGTGCCAGCAGTGGACAGGATAATTCACCCCTCCACTTT.

V gene TRBV14 combines with J gene TRBJ2-1; D might be TRBD2 (6 bases). The germline gives CDR1 SGHDN, CDR2 FVKESK. Trimming took 3 bases from V and 4 from J, leaving 13 bases between them. The CDR3 contains 15 residues. The CDR3 nucleotides read TGTGCCAGCAGCCAGGGCGGGACCCTTTACAATGAGCAGTTCTTC. It codes for CASSQGGTLYNEQFF.

The chain joins TRBV24-1 to TRBJ2-3; 9 positions match TRBD1. Looked up from germline, CDR1 is KGHDR and CDR2 is SFDVKD. CDR3 length: 14 residues. J was trimmed by 4 bases and V by 7 bases; bases with no gene match: 5. The chain's CDR3 is CATSQTGGADTQYF. The CDR3 region has the DNA TGTGCCACCAGCCAGACAGGGGGGGCAGATACGCAGTATTTT.

This clone has just one count. At one boundary the junction diverges from the germline segment, which might be a read error. The chain employs TRBV7-7 and TRBJ2-1; maybe TRBD1 (5 bases). In germline, CDR1 is SSHAT, CDR2 FNYEAQ (reference sequence). The CDR3 has 13 amino acids. CDR3 sequence: CASSLTEYNEQFF. The DNA for the CDR3 is TGTGCTAGCAGCCTGACAGAGTACAATGAGCAGTTCTTC.

The V call is TRBV18, the J call TRBJ1-5, with 9 bases matching TRBD1. CDR3 length: 14 residues. V dropped 4 bases and J dropped 2; count of bases not matched to a gene: 0. Germline loops: CDR1 KGHSH, CDR2 LQKENI. CDR3 sequence reads: CASSRQGGNQPQHF. The CDR3 DNA reads TGTGCCAGCTCACGACAGGGGGGCAATCAGCCCCAGCATTTT.

The gene calls are TRBV4-2 and TRBJ2-7; TRBD1 aligns across 7 bases. CDR1 and CDR2 (germline): LGHNA, YNFKEQ. This CDR3 is built from 19 residues. V was pared by 4 bases and J by 0 bases, with 18 bases of the junction left unmatched. The CDR3 loop is CASSRNSVTGVFSSYEQYF. CDR3 in DNA: TGTGCCAGCAGCCGTAATAGTGTAACAGGGGTCTTCTCCTCCTACGAGCAGTACTTC.